These T cell receptor beta chains were read from a single sample in a study of T cells in Graves' hyperthyroidism and ophthalmopathy. A single record per CDR3 protein comes from TCRdb applying MiXCR to the multiplex PCR reads. In the table there are about 98,000 distinct CDR3 sequences, approximately 40% of which are singletons. The sample taken for sequencing was peripheral blood or thyroid tissue (not recorded which). These receptors all stem from a woman aged 30 to 39 with Graves' hyperthyroidism. Both conserved end residues are part of each CDR3. A D gene is named only where the DNA matches it firmly. Clone size is not always given. Where it is, it says once, few, many or a class for expanded clones.

d_call,v_call,clone_size,cdr3_length,j_call,cdr3_nt,cdr3_aa
NA,TRBV10-3,many,16,TRBJ1-6,TGTGCCATCAGTGATAAACAGGGTTTAACTAATTCACCCCTCCACTTT,CAISDKQGLTNSPLHF
NA,TRBV20-1,NA,14,TRBJ2-2,TGCAGTGCTAGAGGGCCAGGGGACACCGGGGAGCTGTTTTTT,CSARGPGDTGELFF
NA,TRBV19,NA,14,TRBJ1-2,TGTGCCAGTAGTATCGGAACAGCTAACTATGGCTACACCTTC,CASSIGTANYGYTF
NA,TRBV7-6,NA,16,TRBJ2-7,TGTGCCAGCAGCTTAACCGGGGCAGGGAACTCCTACGAGCAGTACTTC,CASSLTGAGNSYEQYF
NA,TRBV27,many,14,TRBJ2-7,TGTGCCAGCAGTTCTAGCGAGACCTCCTACGAGCAGTACTTC,CASSSSETSYEQYF
NA,TRBV7-8,NA,13,TRBJ1-1,TGTGCCCTACCCCTCGGGTTTCCAACTGAAGCTTTCTTT,CALPLGFPTEAFF
NA,TRBV28,many,15,TRBJ1-2,TGTGCCAGCACCGTTTATGCGAGGCAGGGTAGCGGCTACACCTTC,CASTVYARQGSGYTF
NA,TRBV7-8,many,14,TRBJ2-7,TGTGCCAGCAGCTTAGGTACGGAGACCTACGAGCAGTACTTC,CASSLGTETYEQYF
NA,TRBV2,many,16,TRBJ1-6,TGTGCCAGCAGTTTATTGGCGACAGAGGATAATTCACCCCTCCACTTT,CASSLLATEDNSPLHF
NA,TRBV7-9,many,17,TRBJ1-6,TGTGCCAGCAGCTTCCATCAGGATCAGTTCTATAATTCACCCCTCCACTTT,CASSFHQDQFYNSPLHF
TRBD2,TRBV7-9,few,14,TRBJ2-3,TGTGCCAGCAGCCGCGCGGGAGTAACAGATACGCAGTATTTT,CASSRAGVTDTQYF
NA,TRBV7-2,few,17,TRBJ2-3,TGTGCCAGCAGCTTAGGGACCAGGGGTGCAGGGACAGATACGCAGTATTTT,CASSLGTRGAGTDTQYF
NA,TRBV6-5,many,15,TRBJ2-5,TGTGCCAGCAGTTACGTTAGCGGAAGCCAAGAGACCCAGTACTTC,CASSYVSGSQETQYF
NA,TRBV10-3,many,15,TRBJ2-7,TGTGCCATCAGTGTCCCCTCAGGGGCCTCCTACGAGCAGTACTTC,CAISVPSGASYEQYF
TRBD2,TRBV5-1,many,15,TRBJ2-7,TGCGCCAGCAGCTTTGGACCTAGCGGGTCCTACGAGCAGTACTTC,CASSFGPSGSYEQYF
TRBD1,TRBV15,NA,14,TRBJ2-7,TGTGCCACCAGCACCGGGACAGGGTCCTACGAGCAGTACTTC,CATSTGTGSYEQYF
TRBD1,TRBV6-5,many,19,TRBJ1-5,TGTGCCAGCAGTTTCGTCCTCGACAGGGACATACATAGCAATCAGCCCCAGCATTTT,CASSFVLDRDIHSNQPQHF
TRBD1,TRBV20-1,many,14,TRBJ1-4,TGCAGTGCCGTCGACAGGGGAGGCAATGAAAAACTGTTTTTT,CSAVDRGGNEKLFF
TRBD2,TRBV20-1,NA,17,TRBJ2-5,TGCAGTGCTAGAGAACGGACTAGCGGGAGGGCCGGGGAGACCCAGTACTTC,CSARERTSGRAGETQYF
NA,TRBV7-2,once,16,TRBJ1-3,TGTGCCAGCAGCTTATTGGGGGGCTCGGCTGGAAACACCATATATTTT,CASSLLGGSAGNTIYF
TRBD1,TRBV6-5,NA,17,TRBJ2-7,TGTGCCAGCCTTACTTTTACTGGGGACAGGGGTCCCTACGAGCAGTACTTC,CASLTFTGDRGPYEQYF
TRBD1,TRBV12-3/TRBV12-4,many,15,TRBJ2-5,TGTGCCAGCAGCCCACTAACAGGGGCGGCGGAGACCCAGTACTTC,CASSPLTGAAETQYF
TRBD1,TRBV5-1,many,16,TRBJ1-4,TGCGCCAGCAGCCCGAACACACAGGGGGCTAATGAAAAACTGTTTTTT,CASSPNTQGANEKLFF
TRBD1,TRBV19,NA,17,TRBJ1-1,TGTGCCTCCGCCCGGGACAGTCGAAACAAGCTGAACACTGAAGCTTTCTTT,CASARDSRNKLNTEAFF
NA,TRBV6-6,NA,13,TRBJ2-5,TGTGCCAGCAGTTACCAGGGGGGCGAGACCCAGTACTTC,CASSYQGGETQYF
TRBD1,TRBV7-9,NA,14,TRBJ1-2,TGTGCCAGCAGCCCTTACACAGGGGGCAATGGCTACACCTTC,CASSPYTGGNGYTF
NA,TRBV5-4,many,13,TRBJ1-5,TGTGCCAGCAGTTCGGGAGGGCAACAGCCCCAGCATTTT,CASSSGGQQPQHF
NA,TRBV15,NA,16,TRBJ1-1,TGTGCCACCAGCAGCCCACAGCTAGGGGGGCGAACTGAAGCTTTCTTT,CATSSPQLGGRTEAFF
TRBD2,TRBV11-3,NA,14,TRBJ2-7,TGTGCCGGCAGCTTAGCTGCGGGAGCCTACGAGCAGTACTTC,CAGSLAAGAYEQYF
NA,TRBV2,many,14,TRBJ1-3,TGTGCCAGCCTTCTCTGGAGCTCTGGAAACACCATATATTTT,CASLLWSSGNTIYF
NA,TRBV12-3/TRBV12-4,many,12,TRBJ2-5,TGTGCCAGCAGTTTTTTCTCGGAGACCCAGTACTTC,CASSFFSETQYF
NA,TRBV6-5,many,13,TRBJ2-2,TGTGCCAGCAGGCAGATAAACACCGGGGAGCTATTTTTT,CASRQINTGELFF
TRBD1,TRBV6-6,many,14,TRBJ2-5,TGTGCCAGCAGTTCAAACCACAGGGGAGAGACCCAGTACTTC,CASSSNHRGETQYF
NA,TRBV12-3/TRBV12-4,NA,11,TRBJ1-5,TGTGCCAGCAGTACGGGACAGCCCCAGCATTTT,CASSTGQPQHF
NA,TRBV7-9,many,15,TRBJ2-7,TGTGCCAGCAGCTTCTTCACGGGGGACTCCTACGAGCAGTACTTC,CASSFFTGDSYEQYF
TRBD2,TRBV5-1,many,19,TRBJ2-7,TGCGCCAGCAGCCTTGACGGACTAGCGGGCATAGACCCCTCCTACGAGCAGTACTTC,CASSLDGLAGIDPSYEQYF